The T cell receptor (beta chain) under discussion was sequenced for a study of blood T cells in healthy people across ages. With regard to this clonotype: One base away lies a much larger clone, so this may be a sequencing read error. The conserved phenylalanine or tryptophan normally closing the CDR3 is absent here, so this likely arose from a read error.

Trimming at V came to 5 bases and at J to 6 bases, leaving 5 bases not matched to a gene. CDR3 length: 14 residues. Germline CDR1 reads MNHEY; CDR2 reads SVGEGT. A second about 7 to 12 cycle PCR used barcoded and J-beta primers. TCRdb re-called the 5' RACE reads through MiXCR, storing one row per CDR3 protein. The sample shows 1.8 million or so distinct CDR3 sequences, roughly two fifths of them seen only once. This clonotype originated in a human donor in good health. The sample consisted of blood. J is TRBJ2-1 and V is TRBV6-2 or TRBV6-3; 9 bases are a match to TRBD1. CDR3 protein: CASSLTGGLNEQFL. Here the CDR3 DNA reads TGTGCCAGCAGTCTCACAGGGGGCCTCAATGAGCAGTTCTTA.